This TCR beta chain appears in the sequencing data of a study of glioma-infiltrating T cells after dendritic cell vaccination. Using immunoSEQ multiplex PCR, the repertoire was profiled, and TCRdb retains in-frame clones only, with some absent. Of 98,000 or so clones in the sample, around 80% were seen once. V dropped 3 bases and J dropped 10 bases, with 9 bases sitting between them. Germline-derived CDR1 and CDR2 are SQVTM and ANQGSEA. This CDR3 spans 10 amino acids. Time point given: after dendritic cell vaccination, including at tumor progression/relapse. This clone was detected once. The material was blood, obtained after dendritic cell vaccination. This rearrangement joins TRBV29-1 to TRBJ1-1; a possible D gene is TRBD1 (5 bases). This sequence originates from a human donor with glioblastoma. In DNA form, the CDR3 reads TGCAGCGTTGATGTGGGGGGAGCTTTCTTT. Protein: CSVDVGGAFF.